This T cell receptor beta chain was recovered during a study of shared clonotypes between healthy human individuals. Study-wide findings and caveats: In general, naive subsets displayed greater estimated richness than memory subsets did. A handful of donors showed sharing of 4.5% to 6% of naive CD4 clonotypes.

Terminally differentiated effector memory CD45RA+ cells were excluded by CCR7 positive selection of CD45RO-negative cells. Remarks on this clone: The antigen is unknown.

The germline V gene encodes CDR1 SGHRS and CDR2 YFSETQ. V was shortened by 3 bases and J by 0 bases, with 19 bases between the two germline ends. This CDR3 is built from 17 residues. Sequencing was at deep level. Several immunoSEQ 96-well plates shared each subset's DNA, each plate a replicate. TCRdb keeps only in-frame clones here, not all; method: immunoSEQ multiplex PCR. The table has millions of clones, less than 95% seen once. The origin of this receptor is a man aged 18 to 29 in good health. Sequenced input: naive CD8+ T cells sorted from blood. The chain combines TRBV5-1 with TRBJ2-7; tentative D call: TRBD2 (5 bases). The CDR3 DNA sequence: TGCGCCAGCAGCTCCGCCGATGGAGGAACGCTCTCCTACGAGCAGTACTTC. Amino acids: CASSSADGGTLSYEQYF.